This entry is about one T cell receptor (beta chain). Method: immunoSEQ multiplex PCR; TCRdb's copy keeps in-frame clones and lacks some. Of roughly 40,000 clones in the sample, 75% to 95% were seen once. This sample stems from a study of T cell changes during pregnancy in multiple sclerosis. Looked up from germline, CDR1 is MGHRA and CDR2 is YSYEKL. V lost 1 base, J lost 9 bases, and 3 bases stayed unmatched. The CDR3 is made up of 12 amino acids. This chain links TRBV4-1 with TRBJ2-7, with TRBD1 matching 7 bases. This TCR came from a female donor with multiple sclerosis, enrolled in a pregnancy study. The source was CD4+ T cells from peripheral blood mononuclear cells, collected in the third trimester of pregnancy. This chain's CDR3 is CASSQVGGVQYF. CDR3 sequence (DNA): TGCGCCAGCAGCCAAGTAGGGGGCGTGCAGTACTTC.